These 29 T cell receptor beta chains came from one sample sequenced in a study of CD8 T cells in Susac syndrome. Reverse transcription of roughly 0.5 to 1 ug RNA was carried out with random hexamers. TCRdb reanalysed the immunoSEQ multiplex PCR reads using MiXCR and keeps one entry per CDR3 protein. The table has 100,000 to 150,000 distinct CDR3 sequences, about 92% seen once. The sequenced material came from CD4+ T cells from PBMCs. These receptors were collected from a human donor with multiple sclerosis.

This clonotype has more than one count but fewer than ten. The chain combines TRBV30 with TRBJ1-5, with D perhaps matching TRBD1 (5 bases). V was trimmed by 3 bases and J by 0 bases, leaving 9 bases between them. This CDR3 is built from 14 residues. CDR1 and CDR2 (germline): GTSNPN, SVGIG (reference sequence). DNA of the CDR3: TGTGCCTGGAGCGCGGGGGGTAGCAATCAGCCCCAGCATTTT. It yields the protein CAWSAGGSNQPQHF.

The chain carries TRBV5-1 and TRBJ2-1; 7 nucleotides align to TRBD1. This CDR3 has 15 residues. V trimming: 5 bases; J trimming: 5 bases; junction bases outside the gene matches: 10. Germline V gene sequence: CDR1 SGHRS, CDR2 YFSETQ. The DNA for the CDR3 is TGCGCCAGCAGGTTGATACAGGGGCTTGACAATGAGCAGTTCTTC. It encodes CASRLIQGLDNEQFF.

This clonotype was seen once. V usage is TRBV5-4 and J usage is TRBJ2-5; D perhaps matches TRBD2 (7 bases). V gave up 0 bases and J gave up 5 bases, with 17 bases separating them. The CDR3 is 16 amino acids. Germline-derived CDR1 and CDR2 are SGHNT and YYREEE (reference sequence). Here the CDR3 reads CASSLEGGDPPETQYF. The CDR3 DNA sequence: TGTGCCAGCAGCTTGGAAGGGGGGGACCCCCCGGAGACCCAGTACTTC.

This chain uses TRBV5-1 with TRBJ1-5; no clear D. The germline gives CDR1 SGHRS, CDR2 YFSETQ. The CDR3 is 14 residues long. V was trimmed by 0 bases and J by 11 bases, leaving 15 bases between them. The CDR3 region is CASSLDGISEAQHF. The CDR3 coding sequence is TGCGCCAGCAGCTTGGACGGAATATCGGAGGCCCAGCATTTT.

This clonotype has only a few counts. The rearrangement links TRBV12-3 or TRBV12-4 to TRBJ2-7, with 11 positions matching TRBD1. J lost 6 bases, V lost 6 bases, and 4 bases had no gene match. The CDR3 is 13 residues long. The CDR3 reads CASSRDRGVEQYF. The CDR3 DNA is TGTGCCAGCAGCCGGGACAGGGGGGTCGAGCAGTACTTC.

V usage is TRBV28 and J usage is TRBJ2-3; TRBD2 matches at 9 bases. With 3 bases clipped from V and 2 bases from J, the junction kept 6 bases outside the gene matches. CDR1 MDHEN and CDR2 SYDVKM come from the germline V gene. CDR3 length equals 16 residues. The CDR3 spells CASSFLRGGTTDTQYF. The DNA for the CDR3 is TGTGCCAGCAGTTTCCTGCGGGGGGGTACCACAGATACGCAGTATTTT.

Here the CDR3 DNA reads TGTGCCAGCCGGCCCGGTTTTAGGAACCGCTATTACGAGCAGTACTTC. Encoded protein: CASRPGFRNRYYEQYF. The chain joins TRBV28 to TRBJ2-7; D is uncertain. Germline CDR1 reads MDHEN; CDR2 reads SYDVKM. The CDR3 consists of 16 residues. V lost 8 bases to trimming and J lost 4 bases, with 24 bases between them.

The chain couples TRBV7-9 to TRBJ1-3, with D perhaps TRBD1 (5 bases). This CDR3 comprises 14 residues. V gave up 8 bases and J gave up 6 bases, with 17 bases separating them. From germline, CDR1 is SEHNR and CDR2 FQNEAQ (reference sequence). CDR3 in amino acids: CASPVQGTINTIYF. The CDR3 DNA reads as TGTGCCAGCCCTGTCCAGGGTACAATAAACACCATATATTTT. Full variable domain (missing parts from reference TRBV7-9 and TRBJ1-3): DTGVSQNPRHKITKRGQNVTFRCDPISEHNRLYWYRQTLGQGPEFLTYFQNEAQLEKSRLLSDRFSAERPKGSFSTLEIQRTEQGDSAMYLCASPVQGTINTIYFGEGSWLTVV.

The rearrangement joins TRBV15 to TRBJ1-3; TRBD1 matches at 9 bases. This CDR3 comprises 18 residues. Germline V gene sequence: CDR1 LNHNV, CDR2 YYDKDF (reference sequence). V lost 1 base and J lost 0; bases outside the gene matches: 7. The DNA of the CDR3 is TGTGCCACCAGCAGAGGAATCGGGACAGGGATCTCTGGAAACACCATATATTTT. It codes for CATSRGIGTGISGNTIYF.

This chain uses TRBV20-1 with TRBJ1-5; D ambiguous. The length of the CDR3 is 14 residues. Germline V gene lookup returns CDR1 DFQATT and CDR2 SNEGSKA (reference sequence). Trimming left V 3 bases short and J 2 bases short, with 11 bases between. For the CDR3, the DNA is TGCAGTGCTAGGGGATCCTCTGGCAATCAGCCCCAGCATTTT. This sequence encodes CSARGSSGNQPQHF.

This chain uses TRBV7-2 with TRBJ2-1; the match to TRBD2 covers 10 bases. CDR3 size: 16 residues. Germline values: CDR1 SGHTA, CDR2 FQGNSA. With 5 bases clipped from V and 6 bases from J, the junction kept 10 bases outside the gene matches. CDR3 in DNA: TGTGCCAGCAGCCGTCAGGCAGCGGGGGGGCTCAATGAGCAGTTCTTC. Amino acid sequence: CASSRQAAGGLNEQFF.

This rearrangement joins TRBV7-9 to TRBJ2-7; D tentatively reads TRBD1 or TRBD2 (5 bases each). There are 14 residues in the CDR3. Trimming pared 5 bases from V and 2 bases from J, leaving 13 bases between. Germline assignment: CDR1 SEHNR and CDR2 FQNEAQ (reference sequence). The CDR3 coding sequence is TGTGCCAGCAGCCCCCGGGACGGCCCCTACGAGCAGTACTTC. This sequence encodes CASSPRDGPYEQYF.

The genes are TRBV6-1 and TRBJ1-5, with D hard to call. CDR3 length: 12 residues. From germline, CDR1 is MNHNS and CDR2 SASEGT. The ends were cut back, 7 bases at V and 3 bases at J, with 7 bases in the middle. Here the CDR3 reads CASKRTNQPQHF. DNA for the CDR3: TGTGCCAGCAAGCGGACCAATCAGCCCCAGCATTTT.

The rearrangement uses TRBV29-1 and TRBJ1-1; 8 positions agree with TRBD1. This CDR3 has 15 amino acids. V was clipped by 7 bases and J by 1 base; unmatched bases: 11. Germline lookup yields CDR1 SQVTM and CDR2 ANQGSEA. CDR3 region: CSGRPYGTGNTEAFF. The CDR3 bases are TGCAGCGGACGTCCCTACGGGACAGGGAACACTGAAGCTTTCTTT.

V is TRBV6-6 and J is TRBJ2-7; 7 nucleotides agree with TRBD1. CDR3 length equals 13 residues. Germline assignment: CDR1 MNHNY and CDR2 SVGAGI (reference sequence). The J segment lost 5 bases and the V segment lost 7 bases, leaving 8 bases of the junction unmatched. The CDR3 coding sequence is TGTGCCAGCACCTTAACAACAGGGGACGAGCAGTACTTC. Translated: CASTLTTGDEQYF.

V and J are TRBV27 and TRBJ1-6; D unresolved. The germline CDR1 and CDR2 sequences are MNHEY and SMNVEV (reference sequence). Trimming took off 6 bases at V and 5 bases at J, with 5 bases between the two ends. The CDR3 contains 12 residues. The DNA for the CDR3 is TGTGCCAGCAGGGGGAATAATTCACCCCTCCACTTT. Its translation is CASRGNNSPLHF.

V is TRBV7-9 and J is TRBJ2-7, with 9 bases lining up with TRBD1. J gave up 5 bases and V 3 bases, and 11 bases lay outside the gene matches. This CDR3 is built from 16 residues. Germline V gene sequence: CDR1 SEHNR, CDR2 FQNEAQ (reference sequence). DNA for the CDR3: TGTGCCAGCAGCTTCGCTAGGGGACAGGGTAGCGACGAGCAGTACTTC. Translating it yields CASSFARGQGSDEQYF.

The chain recombines TRBV2 with TRBJ1-6; 7 nucleotides align to TRBD1. CDR1 SNHLY and CDR2 FYNNEI come from the germline V gene. The CDR3 loop spans 13 amino acids. V was pared by 5 bases and J by 9 bases, with 4 bases of the junction left unmatched. CDR3 nucleotide sequence: TGTGCCAGCAGTACAGGGGTCAGTTCACCCCTCCACTTT. It yields the protein CASSTGVSSPLHF.

The chain couples TRBV25-1 to TRBJ2-5; 8 nucleotides align to TRBD1. Germline lookup yields CDR1 MGHDK and CDR2 SYGVNS. The CDR3 loop spans 14 amino acids. J gave up 5 bases and V 6 bases, and 8 bases lay outside the gene matches. CDR3 coding DNA: TGTGCCAGCAGACGGACAGGGAGAGGCGAGACCCAGTACTTC. Its translation: CASRRTGRGETQYF.

J is TRBJ2-5 and V is TRBV7-2, with 9 bases that match TRBD2. CDR3 size: 16 residues. The J segment lost 7 bases and the V segment lost 5 bases, leaving 14 bases of the junction unmatched. The germline CDR1 and CDR2 sequences are SGHTA and FQGNSA. CDR3 DNA sequence: TGTGCCAGCAGCCTCCCTCCCGGGACTAGCTTCGGGACCCAGTACTTC. This gives the protein CASSLPPGTSFGTQYF.

The CDR3 nucleotides read TGTGCCAGCAGTGCTAGGCAGAATGAAAAACTGTTTTTT. The encoded protein is CASSARQNEKLFF. The chain joins TRBV6-1 to TRBJ1-4, with no clear D. The V and J ends lost 4 bases and 5 bases respectively, with 8 bases between them. Germline-derived CDR1 and CDR2 are MNHNS and SASEGT. CDR3 length equals 13 residues.

The V gene is TRBV25-1, the J gene TRBJ2-1; TRBD2 might be the D (7 bases). CDR1 is MGHDK, CDR2 SYGVNS, per germline. CDR3 size: 18 residues. The ends were cut back, 4 bases at V and 2 bases at J, with 21 bases in the middle. CDR3 residues: CASSVEGARGGPYNEQFF. The DNA of the CDR3 is TGTGCCAGCAGTGTCGAAGGAGCGAGGGGGGGCCCCTACAATGAGCAGTTCTTC.

The rearrangement links TRBV19 to TRBJ2-1; 7 bases are shared with TRBD2. This CDR3 is built from 15 residues. J lost 0 bases, V lost 8 bases, and 7 bases had no gene match. Germline-derived CDR1 and CDR2 are LNHDA and SQIVND (reference sequence). CDR3 residues: CASAETSISYNEQFF. The CDR3 DNA reads TGTGCCAGTGCCGAGACTAGCATCTCCTACAATGAGCAGTTCTTC.

This clonotype has only one observation. This chain links TRBV20-1 with TRBJ2-7, with D perhaps matching TRBD1 or TRBD2 (5 bases each). V dropped 0 bases and J dropped 3 bases, with 15 bases sitting between them. The CDR3 has 15 residues. Germline-derived CDR1 and CDR2 are DFQATT and SNEGSKA (reference sequence). DNA of the CDR3: TGCAGTGCTAGAGATGCCAGGGAGATTTTCTACGAGCAGTACTTC. The encoded protein is CSARDAREIFYEQYF.

The chain carries TRBV20-1 and TRBJ2-3, with D possibly matching TRBD1 (6 bases). V lost 3 bases to trimming and J lost 1 base, with 11 bases between them. Germline V gene data show CDR1 as DFQATT and CDR2 as SNEGSKA (reference sequence). The length of the CDR3 is 14 residues. The CDR3 region has the DNA TGCAGTGCTAGTGGGGCAGGGGGCACAGATACGCAGTATTTT. Protein sequence: CSASGAGGTDTQYF.

This clonotype was seen just once. J is TRBJ2-5 and V is TRBV7-6, with D unresolved. V was shortened by 1 base and J by 7 bases, with 13 bases between the two germline ends. This CDR3 comprises 14 residues. Germline CDR1 SGHVS, CDR2 FNYEAQ. CDR3 loop: CASSLVQVTATQYF. In nucleotides, the CDR3 is TGTGCCAGCAGCTTAGTTCAGGTGACGGCGACCCAGTACTTC.

The J gene is TRBJ1-3, the V gene TRBV9, with D maybe TRBD1 (6 bases). From germline, CDR1 is SGDLS and CDR2 YYNGEE. The length of the CDR3 is 16 residues. The V end was cut by 4 bases, the J end by 0 bases, with 14 bases between. The CDR3 here is CASSSTGPSSGNTIYF. The DNA for the CDR3 is TGTGCCAGCAGCTCCACAGGGCCTTCCTCTGGAAACACCATATATTTT.

This chain uses TRBV7-9 with TRBJ2-5; perhaps TRBD2 as D (8 bases). The length of the CDR3 is 16 residues. Germline V gene data show CDR1 as SEHNR and CDR2 as FQNEAQ (reference sequence). V lost 7 bases to trimming and J lost 8 bases, with 26 bases between them. The CDR3 DNA follows: TGTGCCAGCATCTTGGGGACAGCGGGGGCTTGGGGTACCCAGTACTTC. Translated: CASILGTAGAWGTQYF.

The chain employs TRBV14 and TRBJ1-2; D is unclear. Germline CDR1 and CDR2: SGHDN and FVKESK. The CDR3 extends over 13 amino acids. Trimming took 3 bases from V and 8 from J, leaving 13 bases between them. The CDR3 DNA reads as TGTGCCAGCAGCCAGGGCCGGGTGATGGGCTACACCTTC. Translation: CASSQGRVMGYTF.